These T cell receptor beta chains were read from a single sample in a study of persistence of HIV-infected CD4 T cells. These receptors' targets are unknown. Sequenced by immunoSEQ multiplex PCR; TCRdb stores in-frame clones only, minus some. The sample gives fewer than 45,000 clones, around 89% of which show up once; over 0.45% is in the top ten. Sequenced here: CD4+ T cells sorted from PBMCs after roughly 20-hour stimulation, sampled from a patient who received antiretroviral therapy. The receptors here all came from an adult woman with HIV who was CMV-seropositive. Each CDR3 is given with its conserved first and last residue. D genes are given only for firm matches. Size values are once, few and many counts, or a class for expanded clones, and some rows have none.

clone_size	j_call	v_call	d_call	cdr3_aa	cdr3_nt
NA	TRBJ1-2	TRBV18	TRBD1	CASSPWDSDGYTF	TGTGCCAGCTCACCCTGGGACAGCGATGGCTACACCTTC
NA	TRBJ1-1	TRBV15	NA	CATSRDRRIEAFF	TGTGCCACCAGCAGAGATCGACGGATAGAAGCTTTCTTT
NA	TRBJ1-3	TRBV7-9	NA	CASSLGGPSGNTIYF	TGTGCCAGCAGCTTAGGGGGACCCTCTGGAAACACCATATATTTT
NA	TRBJ1-2	TRBV5-4	TRBD1	CASSLRKQGMNGYTF	TGTGCCAGCAGCTTGAGGAAACAGGGGATGAATGGCTACACCTTC
NA	TRBJ1-4	TRBV20-1	NA	CSGSAGEKLFF	TGCAGTGGCTCGGCGGGAGAAAAACTGTTTTTT
NA	TRBJ2-7	TRBV5-5	NA	CASSLEINSGEQYF	TGTGCCAGCAGCTTGGAGATCAACAGTGGCGAGCAGTACTTC
NA	TRBJ1-3	TRBV19	NA	CASRDPSSGNTIYF	TGTGCCAGCAGAGACCCTAGCTCTGGAAACACCATATATTTT
NA	TRBJ1-1	TRBV30	TRBD1	CAKRQGTLNTEAFF	TGTGCCAAGAGACAGGGGACCTTGAACACTGAAGCTTTCTTT
NA	TRBJ2-7	TRBV5-4	TRBD1	CASSSDRSSYEQYF	TGTGCCAGCAGCTCGGACAGGAGCTCCTACGAGCAGTACTTC
NA	TRBJ1-4	TRBV6-1	NA	CASSEVRLEKLFF	TGTGCCAGCAGTGAAGTCCGGCTTGAAAAACTGTTTTTT
NA	TRBJ2-3	TRBV4-1	NA	CASSQVSHQEQYF	TGCGCCAGCAGCCAAGTGAGCCATCAGGAGCAGTATTTT
few	TRBJ1-5	TRBV10-3	NA	CAISAVGNQPQHF	TGTGCCATCTCTGCCGTGGGCAATCAGCCCCAGCATTTT
NA	TRBJ2-1	TRBV7-3	NA	CASSLGAGNEQFF	TGTGCCAGCAGCTTGGGGGCGGGGAATGAGCAGTTCTTC
NA	TRBJ1-1	TRBV4-2	NA	CASSKGDRQSEAFF	TGTGCCAGCAGCAAAGGTGACAGGCAATCTGAAGCTTTCTTT
NA	TRBJ1-4	TRBV5-4	TRBD1	CASSSSFKTGVAEKLFF	TGTGCCAGCAGCTCCTCCTTCAAGACAGGGGTGGCTGAAAAACTGTTTTTT
NA	TRBJ1-1	TRBV30	TRBD1	CAWGGDSPMNTEAFF	TGTGCCTGGGGGGGGGACAGTCCAATGAACACTGAAGCTTTCTTT
NA	TRBJ1-3	TRBV7-3	TRBD1	CASSLTGGGGNTIYF	TGTGCCAGCAGCTTAACTGGAGGGGGCGGAAACACCATATATTTT
NA	TRBJ1-1	TRBV5-1	NA	CASSLTGRVTTEAFF	TGCGCCAGCAGCTTAACTGGCAGGGTAACCACTGAAGCTTTCTTT
NA	TRBJ2-5	TRBV6-5	TRBD2	CATKRGGFETQYF	TGTGCCACCAAGCGGGGGGGCTTTGAGACCCAGTACTTC
once	TRBJ1-2	TRBV5-1	NA	CASSLVATQMHGYTF	TGCGCCAGCAGCTTGGTGGCCACCCAAATGCATGGCTACACCTTC
NA	TRBJ1-2	TRBV6-6	TRBD1	CASSGQGGSYGYTF	TGTGCCAGCAGTGGACAGGGGGGAAGCTATGGCTACACCTTC
NA	TRBJ2-7	TRBV7-3	NA	CASSLGTLSSYEQYF	TGTGCCAGCAGCCTGGGTACACTGAGCTCCTACGAGCAGTACTTC
NA	TRBJ1-1	TRBV18	NA	CASSPSGQGKGAFF	TGTGCCAGCTCACCATCGGGACAAGGGAAAGGTGCTTTCTTT
NA	TRBJ2-1	TRBV5-4	NA	CASSGGKSPYNEQFF	TGTGCCAGCAGCGGGGGGAAATCCCCCTACAATGAGCAGTTCTTC
NA	TRBJ1-4	TRBV4-1	TRBD1	CASSGQGSEKLFF	TGCGCCAGCAGCGGACAGGGAAGTGAAAAACTGTTTTTT
NA	TRBJ2-1	TRBV6-6	NA	CASSYGGEQFF	TGTGCCAGCAGTTACGGGGGGGAGCAGTTCTTC
once	TRBJ1-3	TRBV14	TRBD1	CASSLATGSANTIYF	TGTGCCAGCAGCCTAGCGACAGGGTCAGCGAACACCATATATTTT
NA	TRBJ1-2	TRBV5-4	TRBD1	CASSSLWGGGQNYGYTF	TGTGCCAGCAGCTCCCTCTGGGGTGGGGGACAGAACTATGGCTACACCTTC
NA	TRBJ1-1	TRBV12-3/TRBV12-4	NA	CASSLGENTEAFF	TGTGCCAGCAGTTTAGGGGAGAACACTGAAGCTTTCTTT
NA	TRBJ1-2	TRBV6-1	NA	CASSETLRGGNYGYTF	TGTGCCAGCAGTGAAACGTTACGGGGGGGGAACTATGGCTACACCTTC
NA	TRBJ2-3	TRBV2	TRBD2	CASRLAHSTDTQYF	TGTGCCAGCAGACTAGCGCATAGCACAGATACGCAGTATTTT
NA	TRBJ2-2	TRBV9	NA	CASSESRLNTGELFF	TGTGCCAGCAGCGAAAGCAGGCTCAACACCGGGGAGCTGTTTTTT
NA	TRBJ2-3	TRBV5-1	TRBD2	CASSPTPGLASGDTQYF	TGCGCCAGCAGCCCTACTCCGGGACTAGCTTCAGGAGATACGCAGTATTTT
NA	TRBJ1-6	TRBV19	TRBD1	CASTLTGQGNSPLHF	TGTGCCAGTACGCTCACGGGACAGGGGAATTCACCCCTCCACTTT
NA	TRBJ2-2	TRBV24-1	NA	CATSDLGRGQNTGELFF	TGTGCCACCAGTGATTTGGGCAGGGGACAAAACACCGGGGAGCTGTTTTTT
NA	TRBJ2-2	TRBV19	NA	CASLVGRGTGELFF	TGTGCCAGCCTAGTGGGGCGCGGCACCGGGGAGCTGTTTTTT
NA	TRBJ2-2	TRBV5-1	NA	CASSFRQGGPGELFF	TGCGCCAGCAGCTTCCGGCAGGGGGGGCCCGGGGAGCTGTTTTTT
NA	TRBJ1-4	TRBV9	NA	CASSPRSGFLGKLFF	TGTGCCAGCAGCCCCCGTTCGGGGTTTTTAGGAAAACTGTTTTTT
NA	TRBJ1-2	TRBV5-4	TRBD1	CASSFDRDPLYGYTF	TGTGCCAGCAGTTTTGACAGGGACCCCCTCTATGGCTACACCTTC
NA	TRBJ2-1	TRBV27	NA	CASSFRTPLTEFF	TGTGCCAGCAGTTTTCGAACCCCTTTGACGGAGTTCTTC
NA	TRBJ2-1	TRBV11-1	NA	CASRRGYNEQFF	TGTGCCAGCAGACGGGGTTACAATGAGCAGTTCTTC
NA	TRBJ2-4	TRBV3-1/TRBV3-2	NA	CASSQDGRGIGAKNIQYF	TGTGCCAGCAGCCAAGATGGGAGGGGGATTGGGGCCAAAAACATTCAGTACTTC
NA	TRBJ1-5	TRBV18	TRBD1	CASSSQGGSNQPQHF	TGTGCCAGCTCATCACAGGGGGGTAGCAATCAGCCCCAGCATTTT
NA	TRBJ2-1	TRBV7-3	TRBD1	CASSRGTGDEQFF	TGTGCCAGCAGCCGGGGGACAGGCGATGAGCAGTTCTTC
once	TRBJ2-2	TRBV19	TRBD1	CASSIKGGFRTGELFF	TGTGCCAGTAGCATTAAAGGGGGCTTTAGGACCGGGGAGCTGTTTTTT
NA	TRBJ1-6	TRBV7-3	TRBD1	CASSLTGSYNSPLHF	TGTGCCAGCAGCTTGACAGGGTCATATAATTCACCCCTCCACTTT
NA	TRBJ2-2	TRBV23-1	NA	CASSHGRDPNTGELFF	TGCGCCAGCAGTCACGGCCGGGACCCAAACACCGGGGAGCTGTTTTTT
NA	TRBJ1-2	TRBV29-1	NA	CSVDDGYTF	TGCAGCGTCGATGATGGCTACACCTTC
NA	TRBJ1-2	TRBV5-4	TRBD1	CASSLEGQGVSYTF	TGTGCCAGCAGCTTAGAGGGACAGGGGGTAAGCTACACCTTC
few	TRBJ2-1	TRBV29-1	TRBD2	CSVNMGGSGNEQFF	TGCAGCGTCAACATGGGGGGGTCAGGGAATGAGCAGTTCTTC
NA	TRBJ2-7	TRBV5-6	TRBD2	CASSPGGMEYEQYF	TGTGCCAGCAGCCCGGGAGGGATGGAGTACGAGCAGTACTTC